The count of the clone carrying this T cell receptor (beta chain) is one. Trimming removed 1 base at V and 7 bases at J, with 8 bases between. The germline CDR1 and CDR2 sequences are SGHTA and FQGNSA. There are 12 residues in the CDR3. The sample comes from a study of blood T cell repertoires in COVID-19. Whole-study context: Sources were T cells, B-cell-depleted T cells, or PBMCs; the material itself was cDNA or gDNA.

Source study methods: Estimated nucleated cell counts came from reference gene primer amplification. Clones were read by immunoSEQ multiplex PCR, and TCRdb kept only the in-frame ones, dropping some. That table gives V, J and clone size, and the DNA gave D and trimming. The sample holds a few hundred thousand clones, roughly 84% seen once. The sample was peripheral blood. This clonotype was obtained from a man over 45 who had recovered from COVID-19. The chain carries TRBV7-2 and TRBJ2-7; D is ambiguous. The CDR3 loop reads CASSLGQREQYF. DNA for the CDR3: TGTGCCAGCAGCTTAGGTCAGAGGGAGCAGTACTTC.